One and the same sample provided the 24 T cell receptor beta chains below, sequenced in a study of control samples from healthy donors and cancer patients. Generated by immunoSEQ multiplex PCR, the TCRdb table keeps only in-frame clones and is missing some. The sample records more than 20,000 clones, roughly 84% being singletons. The specimen was PBMCs. The receptor source for this set is a man in his sixties with head and neck cancer.

This clone was recorded only once. The chain recombines TRBV19 with TRBJ2-2; no reliable D call. Trimming took off 7 bases at V and 4 bases at J, with 10 bases between the two ends. The CDR3 runs to 13 residues. CDR1 LNHDA and CDR2 SQIVND come from the germline V gene (reference sequence). The CDR3 reads CASTFLTTGELFF. The CDR3 DNA follows: TGTGCCAGTACTTTTTTGACCACCGGGGAGCTGTTTTTT. The full variable domain, its missing parts supplied by reference TRBV19 and TRBJ2-2, is DGGITQSPKYLFRKEGQNVTLSCEQNLNHDAMYWYRQDPGQGLRLIYYSQIVNDFQKGDIAEGYSVSREKKESFPLTVTSAQKNPTAFYLCASTFLTTGELFFGEGSRLTVL.

As concerns this clone: A read error may account for a junction end that differs from germline. The chain links TRBV18 to TRBJ1-5; 8 bases are a match to TRBD1. CDR3 length equals 14 residues. Germline CDR1 KGHSH, CDR2 LQKENI. The CDR3 reads CASSQAGGKQPQHF. For the CDR3, the DNA is TGTGCCAGCTCACAGGCAGGGGGCAAGCAGCCCCAGCATTTT.

V and J are TRBV19 and TRBJ1-6; weak D call: TRBD1 (5 bases). This CDR3 region has 13 residues. Trimming took 7 bases from V and 9 from J, leaving 13 bases between them. Germline CDR1 is LNHDA and CDR2 is SQIVND (reference sequence). CDR3 sequence reads: CASNPGWGSPLHF. In DNA, the CDR3 is TGTGCCAGTAATCCAGGGTGGGGTTCACCCCTCCACTTT.

This chain links TRBV5-8 with TRBJ1-2, with D unclear. This CDR3 is 14 amino acids long. The ends were cut back, 4 bases at V and 3 bases at J, with 13 bases in the middle. Germline V lookup: CDR1 SGHTS, CDR2 YDEGEE. DNA for the CDR3: TGTGCCAGCAGCACCCATCCGGGGTACTATGGCTACACCTTC. This translates into CASSTHPGYYGYTF.

The rearrangement joins TRBV3-1 (or the pseudogene TRBV3-2) to TRBJ1-4; D is undetermined. The ends were cut back, 2 bases at V and 8 bases at J, with 21 bases in the middle. The CDR3 totals 17 residues. Germline V CDR1 and CDR2: LGHDT, YNNKEL (reference sequence). CDR3 DNA sequence: TGTGCCAGCAGCCAAAGGACGAGGACTGCGGGAGGAGAAAAACTGTTTTTT. This sequence encodes CASSQRTRTAGGEKLFF.

This chain links TRBV14 with TRBJ2-1; D possibly uses TRBD1 or TRBD2 (5 bases each). The germline V gene has CDR1 SGHDN and CDR2 FVKESK. V was pared by 4 bases and J by 15 bases, with 13 bases between. This CDR3 is 11 amino acids long. The CDR3 reads CASSPGTRLFF. CDR3 coding DNA: TGTGCCAGCAGCCCCGGGACCAGGCTGTTCTTC.

The genes are TRBV7-8 and TRBJ2-2; 7 bases match TRBD1. Per the germline V gene, CDR1 is SGHVS and CDR2 is FQNEAQ. The V and J ends lost 5 bases and 4 bases, in that order; junction bases with no gene match: 7. The CDR3 extends over 15 amino acids. The chain's CDR3 is CASSPRGGFTGELFF. The CDR3 DNA is TGTGCCAGCAGCCCTAGAGGGGGCTTCACCGGGGAGCTGTTTTTT.

The V gene is TRBV25-1, the J gene TRBJ2-2; TRBD1 matches 7 bases. Germline V gives CDR1 MGHDK, CDR2 SYGVNS. The trim removed 6 bases at V and 1 base at J, leaving 8 bases unmatched. The CDR3 has 16 residues. The CDR3 nucleotides are TGTGCCAGCAGCAAAGCCCGACAGGGGAACACCGGGGAGCTGTTTTTT. It translates to CASSKARQGNTGELFF.

The chain is built from TRBV7-2 and TRBJ2-5; D gene ambiguous. The CDR3 contains 14 residues. Germline V lookup: CDR1 SGHTA, CDR2 FQGNSA. Trimming cost V 5 bases and J 1 base, with 11 bases left between them. CDR3 protein: CASSLAATQETQYF. CDR3 in DNA: TGTGCCAGCAGCCTCGCGGCTACCCAAGAGACCCAGTACTTC.

This chain links TRBV6-2 or TRBV6-3 with TRBJ2-3; the D is unclear. This CDR3 has 14 amino acids. The germline V and J ends were trimmed by 2 bases and 3 bases, with 9 bases remaining between them. CDR1 MNHEY and CDR2 SVGEGT come from the germline V gene. The CDR3 region is CASSYGFETDTQYF. The CDR3, as DNA: TGTGCCAGCAGTTACGGGTTTGAGACAGATACGCAGTATTTT.

The V call is TRBV5-5, the J call TRBJ1-5; D not certain. The CDR3 contains 16 residues. Trimming removed 3 bases from V and 0 bases from J, with 13 bases in between. CDR1 SGHKS and CDR2 YYEKEE come from the germline V gene (reference sequence). The CDR3 DNA reads as TGTGCCAGCAGCTCTTACGCAGGCAATAGCAATCAGCCCCAGCATTTT. Translated: CASSSYAGNSNQPQHF.

The chain has TRBV6-2 or TRBV6-3 and TRBJ2-3; no definite D call. The germline gives CDR1 MNHEY, CDR2 SVGEGT. CDR3 length: 15 residues. Trimming removed 6 bases at V and 1 base at J, with 14 bases between. The CDR3 coding sequence is TGTGCCAGCAGCTATCTTTTTATCGGCACAGATACGCAGTATTTT. This codes for CASSYLFIGTDTQYF.

This clone was recorded only once. The chain recombines TRBV7-6 with TRBJ2-1, with D maybe TRBD1 (6 bases). CDR1 and CDR2 from the germline V gene are SGHVS and FNYEAQ. Trimming removed 5 bases at V and 3 bases at J, with 20 bases between. The CDR3 sequence is 17 residues long. The CDR3 sequence is CASSLTGNGWIYNEQFF. The CDR3 DNA reads TGTGCCAGCAGCCTAACAGGGAACGGATGGATCTACAATGAGCAGTTCTTC.

The chain employs TRBV7-9 and TRBJ2-1; D possibly corresponds to TRBD2 (7 bases). Trimming cost V 3 bases and J 6 bases, with 18 bases left between them. The CDR3 length is 16 residues. Germline assignment: CDR1 SEHNR and CDR2 FQNEAQ (reference sequence). CDR3 loop: CASSLGRGAPINEQFF. DNA of the CDR3: TGTGCCAGCAGCTTGGGCCGGGGGGCCCCCATCAATGAGCAGTTCTTC.

The rearrangement joins TRBV4-1 to TRBJ2-3; 8 bases fit TRBD1. Germline V gene sequence: CDR1 MGHRA, CDR2 YSYEKL. There are 15 residues in the CDR3. Trimming removed 0 bases from V and 5 bases from J; junction bases left unmatched: 4. CDR3 sequence reads: CASSQEDREQDTQYF. The CDR3 coding sequence is TGCGCCAGCAGCCAAGAGGACAGGGAACAAGATACGCAGTATTTT.

This clone was picked up one time. The chain uses TRBV5-1 and TRBJ2-3; 7 bases agree with TRBD2. The junction had 6 bases not matched to a gene; V was cut back by 4 bases and J by 4 bases. Looked up from germline, CDR1 is SGHRS and CDR2 is YFSETQ. This CDR3 is 14 amino acids long. This CDR3 reads CASSGGEISDTQYF. The CDR3 coding sequence is TGCGCCAGCAGCGGGGGGGAAATATCAGATACGCAGTATTTT. The complete variable domain, with remaining parts taken from reference TRBV5-1 and TRBJ2-3, reads KAGVTQTPRYLIKTRGQQVTLSCSPISGHRSVSWYQQTPGQGLQFLFEYFSETQRNKGNFPGRFSGRQFSNSRSEMNVSTLELGDSALYLCASSGGEISDTQYFGPGTRLTVL.

The gene calls are TRBV6-4 and TRBJ2-1, with TRBD2 matching 12 bases. Germline V gene lookup returns CDR1 MRHNA and CDR2 SNTAGT. The V segment lost 5 bases and the J segment 8 bases; nucleotides outside the gene matches: 7. CDR3 length: 15 residues. In nucleotides, the CDR3 is TGTGCCAGCAGTCCCGGACTAGCGGGACGGGATGAGCAGTTCTTC. Residues: CASSPGLAGRDEQFF.

The chain links TRBV6-5 to TRBJ2-7, with D possibly matching TRBD1 (6 bases). V was pared by 8 bases and J by 3 bases, with 17 bases between. CDR1 MNHEY and CDR2 SVGAGI come from the germline V gene. The CDR3 loop spans 14 amino acids. This CDR3 is CASAWGLEDYEQYF. The CDR3 region has the DNA TGTGCCAGCGCGTGGGGGCTCGAAGACTACGAGCAGTACTTC.

The chain employs TRBV11-2 and TRBJ2-1; TRBD2 is a possible D gene (6 bases). The CDR3 extends over 11 amino acids. Germline V gene data show CDR1 as SGHAT and CDR2 as FQNNGV. Trimming cost V 10 bases and J 7 bases, with 11 bases left between them. CDR3 in amino acids: CATAGFNEQFF. CDR3 nucleotide sequence: TGTGCCACTGCGGGGTTTAATGAGCAGTTCTTC.

The J gene is TRBJ2-5, the V gene TRBV6-5; D is ambiguous. Trimming removed 5 bases from V and 5 bases from J, with 12 bases in between. Germline lookup yields CDR1 MNHEY and CDR2 SVGAGI. This CDR3 is 13 amino acids long. CDR3 sequence: CASSLGFGETQYF. The CDR3 DNA reads TGTGCCAGCAGTCTAGGGTTCGGGGAGACCCAGTACTTC.

The chain employs TRBV4-3 and TRBJ2-1, with TRBD2 matching 12 bases. The CDR3 contains 17 residues. V trimming: 0 bases; J trimming: 4 bases; junction bases outside the gene matches: 4. Per the germline V gene, CDR1 is LGHNA and CDR2 is YSLEER. CDR3 bases: TGCGCCAGCAGCCAAGATCCGACTAGCGGGGGATACAATGAGCAGTTCTTC. Translation: CASSQDPTSGGYNEQFF.

The chain joins TRBV7-9 to TRBJ2-5; tentatively, D is TRBD1 or TRBD2 (6 bases each). The CDR3 contains 15 residues. The germline V and J ends were trimmed by 5 bases and 2 bases, with 15 bases remaining between them. Germline values: CDR1 SEHNR, CDR2 FQNEAQ (reference sequence). For the CDR3, the DNA is TGTGCCAGCAGCGTACAGGGAGGAATACAAGAGACCCAGTACTTC. Translation gives CASSVQGGIQETQYF.

This clone was seen just once. This rearrangement joins TRBV10-3 to TRBJ1-5; perhaps TRBD1 as D (6 bases). The CDR3 is 15 residues long. Germline V lookup: CDR1 ENHRY, CDR2 SYGVKD. V lost 0 bases and J lost 7, with 13 bases in between. CDR3 nucleotide sequence: TGTGCCATCAGTGAGTCGTCAGGGGAAGACCAGCCCCAGCATTTT. Its translation is CAISESSGEDQPQHF.

Here the CDR3 DNA reads TGTGCCAGCAGCTTAGGGGTAGTTGCCGGGGAGCTGTTTTTT. Its protein is CASSLGVVAGELFF. The genes are TRBV7-2 and TRBJ2-2; D unclear. The CDR3 contains 14 residues. The V gene lost 1 base and the J gene lost 6 bases, with 9 bases spanning the gap. Germline CDR1 reads SGHTA; CDR2 reads FQGNSA.